The 8 T cell receptor beta chains listed next were all sequenced from one sample in a study of monozygotic twins with cystic fibrosis. Measured with immunoSEQ multiplex PCR; TCRdb has only the in-frame clones, and not every one. Of 32,000 or so clones listed, roughly 90% are singletons. Sequencing used blood. Every receptor here comes from a girl aged 2 to 10 with cystic fibrosis.

As DNA, the CDR3 is TGTGCTAGTGGGACCCGACATTTACCGAACTATGGCTACACCTTC. Encoded protein: CASGTRHLPNYGYTF. V and J are TRBV12-5 and TRBJ1-2; unclear D gene. Germline V CDR1 and CDR2: LGHNT, FRNRAP. The V end was cut by 6 bases, the J end by 2 bases, with 16 bases between. The CDR3 has 15 residues.

The chain employs TRBV5-1 and TRBJ2-7; D may be TRBD2 (5 bases). This CDR3 has 15 amino acids. Trimming left V 8 bases short and J 3 bases short, with 21 bases between. CDR1 is SGHRS, CDR2 YFSETQ, per germline. Here the CDR3 DNA reads TGCGCCAGTGCCGACCGGACTTCTTCCTTCTACGAGCAGTACTTC. Translated, it gives CASADRTSSFYEQYF.

The rearrangement links TRBV11-2 to TRBJ2-7; D perhaps matches TRBD1 (6 bases). This CDR3 contains 15 residues. From germline, CDR1 is SGHAT and CDR2 FQNNGV. Trimming removed 5 bases at V and 3 bases at J, with 17 bases between. The CDR3 spells CASSIRGSPSYEQYF. CDR3 DNA sequence: TGTGCCAGCAGCATAAGGGGGAGTCCGAGCTACGAGCAGTACTTC.

V is TRBV30 and J is TRBJ2-5, with D perhaps TRBD1 (5 bases). V lost 0 bases, J lost 5 bases, and 13 bases lay in between. Germline V lookup: CDR1 GTSNPN, CDR2 SVGIG (reference sequence). The CDR3 has 14 amino acids. The CDR3 protein is CAWSVPGAGETQYF. The CDR3 DNA follows: TGTGCCTGGAGTGTACCTGGGGCCGGGGAGACCCAGTACTTC.

CDR3 DNA sequence: TGTGCCAGCAGTTTAGGGACAGGGGGCGAAGCTTTCTTT. Its protein is CASSLGTGGEAFF. V usage is TRBV28 and J usage is TRBJ1-1, with 12 bases lining up with TRBD1. V lost 2 bases and J lost 8; bases outside the gene matches: 0. CDR3 length: 13 residues. Germline CDR1 MDHEN, CDR2 SYDVKM. Full variable domain (remainder filled in from reference TRBV28 and TRBJ1-1): DVKVTQSSRYLVKRTGEKVFLECVQDMDHENMFWYRQDPGLGLRLIYFSYDVKMKEKGDIPEGYSVSREKKERFSLILESASTNQTSMYLCASSLGTGGEAFFGQGTRLTVV.

The V gene is TRBV19, the J gene TRBJ1-5; D unresolved. Trimming removed 5 bases at V and 2 bases at J, with 22 bases between. The CDR3 loop spans 18 amino acids. Germline V gene sequence: CDR1 LNHDA, CDR2 SQIVND (reference sequence). The CDR3 DNA reads TGTGCCAGTAGTCCCCCGGACCCGGGTTCTATTGGCAATCAGCCCCAGCATTTT. Its protein is CASSPPDPGSIGNQPQHF.

The chain employs TRBV4-1 and TRBJ2-1; 14 bases agree with TRBD2. CDR1 MGHRA and CDR2 YSYEKL come from the germline V gene. V was clipped by 3 bases and J by 8 bases; unmatched bases: 6. This CDR3 spans 16 amino acids. Here the CDR3 DNA reads TGCGCCAGCAGCCAGGGGACTAGCGGGAGTGTCGATGAGCAGTTCTTC. This translates into CASSQGTSGSVDEQFF.

V gene TRBV27 combines with J gene TRBJ1-4; D ambiguous. CDR3 size: 13 residues. Per germline, CDR1 MNHEY and CDR2 SMNVEV (reference sequence). Trimming left V 6 bases short and J 4 bases short, with 9 bases between. The CDR3 DNA is TGTGCCAGCAGGCGGGTCCTTAATGAAAAACTGTTTTTT. It specifies CASRRVLNEKLFF.